The 14 T cell receptor beta chains below were found in one sample sequenced in a study of post-analysis software for immune sequencing data. No antigen has been identified for these receptors. Findings and limits, study-wide: There were five TRBV segments more frequent in patients than controls, and TRBV5-6, TRBV5-1 and TRBV20-1 were among them.

Prepared libraries of TCR beta cDNA carried unique molecular identifiers. MiXCR, run by TCRdb on the PCR reads, gives a single entry per CDR3 protein. Among hundreds of thousands of distinct CDR3 sequences listed, 25% to 30% were seen once. Sequencing was done on a sample of blood. The receptors originated from a girl aged 5-17 years with multiple sclerosis.

The V and J genes are TRBV7-9 and TRBJ2-5; the D gene is possibly TRBD1 (6 bases). CDR1 and CDR2 from the germline V gene are SEHNR and FQNEAQ (reference sequence). The germline V and J ends were trimmed by 5 bases and 5 bases, with 15 bases remaining between them. The CDR3 totals 14 residues. This CDR3 reads CASSGEGERETQYF. As DNA, the CDR3 is TGTGCCAGCAGCGGCGAGGGGGAGCGGGAGACCCAGTACTTC.

This clonotype was seen at least ten times. This rearrangement joins TRBV7-2 to TRBJ2-5; no clear D. This CDR3 comprises 15 residues. The germline CDR1 and CDR2 sequences are SGHTA and FQGNSA. The V end was cut by 0 bases, the J end by 3 bases, with 11 bases between. The CDR3 here is CASSLAHTNKETQYF. Written as DNA, the CDR3 is TGTGCCAGCAGCTTAGCGCACACCAACAAAGAGACCCAGTACTTC. Full variable domain (outside the CDR3, taken from reference TRBV7-2 and TRBJ2-5): GAGVSQSPSNKVTEKGKDVELRCDPISGHTALYWYRQSLGQGLEFLIYFQGNSAPDKSGLPSDRFSAERTGGSVSTLTIQRTQQEDSAVYLCASSLAHTNKETQYFGPGTRLLVL.

The sample holds a few counts of this clonotype. The J gene is TRBJ2-1, the V gene TRBV20-1; 10 bases fit TRBD2. This CDR3 is 17 amino acids long. V lost 4 bases and J lost 4; bases outside the gene matches: 13. In germline, CDR1 is DFQATT, CDR2 SNEGSKA (reference sequence). The CDR3 sequence: CSAMDPRTSGGYNEQFF. The CDR3 DNA is TGCAGTGCTATGGACCCGAGGACTAGCGGTGGGTACAATGAGCAGTTCTTC.

There are a few counts of this clonotype. The chain combines TRBV6-5 with TRBJ2-5, with D possibly TRBD1 on 5 matching bases. Germline V lookup: CDR1 MNHEY, CDR2 SVGAGI. This CDR3 contains 15 residues. With 6 bases removed from V and 4 bases from J, the gap between germline ends came to 18 bases. Written as DNA, the CDR3 is TGTGCCAGCAGCAGCAGGGTCGTAAAGAGAGAGACCCAGTACTTC. Its translation: CASSSRVVKRETQYF.

This clonotype has only a few counts. The rearrangement links TRBV20-1 to TRBJ2-3; TRBD1 matches at 9 bases. Trimming cost V 6 bases and J 6 bases; bases outside gene matches: 4. CDR1 and CDR2 (germline): DFQATT, SNEGSKA (reference sequence). The CDR3 has 12 residues. This CDR3 is CSATDRGDTQYF. The CDR3 DNA follows: TGCAGTGCCACCGACAGGGGGGATACGCAGTATTTT.

The J gene is TRBJ2-1, the V gene TRBV7-9; D not certain. In germline, CDR1 is SEHNR, CDR2 FQNEAQ (reference sequence). This CDR3 spans 11 amino acids. V gave up 3 bases and J gave up 10 bases, with 7 bases separating them. CDR3 loop: CASSFSQEQFF. CDR3 nucleotide sequence: TGTGCCAGCAGCTTCTCCCAGGAGCAGTTCTTC.

V and J are TRBV11-2 and TRBJ1-4; 7 bases are shared with TRBD1. Per germline, CDR1 SGHAT and CDR2 FQNNGV. With 5 bases clipped from V and 6 bases from J, the junction kept 9 bases outside the gene matches. There are 15 residues in the CDR3. The CDR3 loop reads CASSPPGTVHEKLFF. The DNA of the CDR3 is TGTGCCAGCAGCCCGCCGGGGACAGTTCATGAAAAACTGTTTTTT.

This clonotype has a handful of counts. The chain has TRBV6-5 and TRBJ1-2, with 7 bases matching TRBD1. Germline V lookup: CDR1 MNHEY, CDR2 SVGAGI. The CDR3 is made up of 15 amino acids. V gave up 6 bases and J gave up 5 bases; unmatched junction bases: 12. The CDR3 spells CASSGTAQIPYGYTF. The CDR3, as DNA: TGTGCCAGCAGCGGGACAGCCCAGATCCCTTATGGCTACACCTTC.

This clonotype came up a few times. The chain recombines TRBV11-2 with TRBJ2-3; 10 nucleotides align to TRBD2. Per the germline V gene, CDR1 is SGHAT and CDR2 is FQNNGV. The CDR3 consists of 16 residues. Trimming at V came to 5 bases and at J to 7 bases, leaving 12 bases not matched to a gene. The CDR3, as DNA: TGTGCCAGCAGCGCCCAACTAGCGGGGCCCACTTATACGCAGTATTTT. It yields the protein CASSAQLAGPTYTQYF.

The chain links TRBV7-2 to TRBJ2-7, with 9 bases aligning to TRBD1. CDR1 SGHTA and CDR2 FQGNSA come from the germline V gene. The CDR3 is 12 residues long. Trimming cost V 1 base and J 12 bases; bases outside gene matches: 4. The CDR3 is CASSLVWDRVYF. CDR3 in DNA: TGTGCCAGCAGCTTAGTATGGGACAGGGTGTACTTC.

This clonotype showed up many times. V is TRBV7-2 and J is TRBJ2-7; D unclear. Looked up from germline, CDR1 is SGHTA and CDR2 is FQGNSA. The CDR3 totals 11 residues. V gave up 4 bases and J gave up 5 bases, with 6 bases separating them. CDR3 DNA: TGTGCCAGCAGCTCACGGGACGAGCAGTACTTC. It translates to CASSSRDEQYF.

The chain is built from TRBV6-1 and TRBJ2-5; possibly TRBD1 or TRBD2 for D (5 bases each). The CDR3 is 15 residues long. Germline assignment: CDR1 MNHNS and CDR2 SASEGT. V lost 5 bases to trimming and J lost 2 bases, with 15 bases between them. The CDR3 sequence: CASSPPGRKQETQYF. The CDR3 bases are TGTGCCAGCAGTCCCCCGGGACGTAAACAAGAGACCCAGTACTTC.

This clonotype occurred once. This chain connects TRBV7-2 to TRBJ1-5; the D is unclear. CDR1 is SGHTA, CDR2 FQGNSA, per germline. There are 16 residues in the CDR3. The V end was cut by 0 bases, the J end by 3 bases, with 12 bases between. The CDR3 region is CASSLALWAANQPQHF. The CDR3 DNA follows: TGTGCCAGCAGCTTAGCTCTTTGGGCTGCCAATCAGCCCCAGCATTTT.

V is TRBV6-5 and J is TRBJ2-1; D possibly corresponds to TRBD2 (5 bases). V shed 0 bases and J shed 8 bases, with 14 bases lying between them. This CDR3 is 15 amino acids long. Per the germline V gene, CDR1 is MNHEY and CDR2 is SVGAGI. CDR3 amino acids: CASSYSSRGSHEQFF. CDR3 nucleotide sequence: TGTGCCAGCAGTTACTCGAGTCGGGGATCGCATGAGCAGTTCTTC.